This TCR beta chain was captured in a study of cytomegalovirus exposure and HLA in healthy donors. From germline, CDR1 is SGHTS and CDR2 YDEGEE. V was clipped by 4 bases and J by 0 bases, with 10 bases between them. This CDR3 has 15 residues. This clone rates as medium-sized (0.01 to 0.1%). Its antigen remains unidentified. In the PCR, 60 Vbeta and 13 Jbeta primers were used. Assay: immunoSEQ multiplex PCR; the TCRdb copy retains only in-frame clones and omits some. The table includes fewer than 150,000 clones, about 76% detected once. Study findings and constraints: Several V segments, TRBV6-2 and TRBV6-3 among them, could not be told apart and were dropped.

This TCR derives from a man between 18 and 35 years old in good health and CMV-seronegative. V and J are TRBV5-8 and TRBJ2-2, with D perhaps matching TRBD1 (6 bases). Sequenced input: PBMCs. As DNA, the CDR3 is TGTGCCAGCAGCCCGGACAGCTCGAACACCGGGGAGCTGTTTTTT. It specifies CASSPDSSNTGELFF.